Presented here are 4 T cell receptor beta chains from one specimen sequenced in a study of blood T cell repertoires in COVID-19. The assay was immunoSEQ multiplex PCR, and TCRdb's table has in-frame clones only and misses some. The data contain approximately 150,000 clones, over 80% of them singletons. The sequencing input was peripheral blood. Receptor source: a woman aged 55-69 years who had recovered from COVID-19.

The chain carries TRBV5-1 and TRBJ2-1; D gene uncertain. V was trimmed by 2 bases and J by 0 bases, leaving 12 bases between them. CDR1 is SGHRS and CDR2 is YFSETQ in the germline V gene. CDR3 size: 16 residues. The CDR3, as DNA: TGCGCCAGCAGCTTTAGACTCCAAAGCTCCTACAATGAGCAGTTCTTC. Its protein is CASSFRLQSSYNEQFF.

The chain joins TRBV5-1 to TRBJ2-2, with D uncertain. The V gene lost 3 bases and the J gene lost 6 bases, with 9 bases spanning the gap. The CDR3 sequence is 13 residues long. CDR1 and CDR2 (germline): SGHRS, YFSETQ. This chain's CDR3 is CASSSLAAGELFF. CDR3 coding DNA: TGCGCCAGCAGCTCATTAGCAGCCGGGGAGCTGTTTTTT.

The J gene is TRBJ1-5, the V gene TRBV19; TRBD1 is a possible D gene (5 bases). V was shortened by 5 bases and J by 7 bases, with 12 bases between the two germline ends. In germline, CDR1 is LNHDA, CDR2 SQIVND (reference sequence). The CDR3 runs 13 residues. CDR3 loop: CASSHDSDQPQHF. The CDR3 DNA is TGTGCCAGTAGTCATGACAGCGACCAGCCCCAGCATTTT.

The J gene is TRBJ1-1, the V gene TRBV3-1 (or the pseudogene TRBV3-2); 9 bases align to TRBD1. The V segment lost 4 bases and the J segment 1 base; nucleotides outside the gene matches: 10. Germline loops: CDR1 LGHDT, CDR2 YNNKEL (reference sequence). The CDR3 contains 17 residues. In DNA form, the CDR3 reads TGTGCCAGCAGCCCCCTCCCGGGACAGGGAACGAACACTGAAGCTTTCTTT. Encoded protein: CASSPLPGQGTNTEAFF.